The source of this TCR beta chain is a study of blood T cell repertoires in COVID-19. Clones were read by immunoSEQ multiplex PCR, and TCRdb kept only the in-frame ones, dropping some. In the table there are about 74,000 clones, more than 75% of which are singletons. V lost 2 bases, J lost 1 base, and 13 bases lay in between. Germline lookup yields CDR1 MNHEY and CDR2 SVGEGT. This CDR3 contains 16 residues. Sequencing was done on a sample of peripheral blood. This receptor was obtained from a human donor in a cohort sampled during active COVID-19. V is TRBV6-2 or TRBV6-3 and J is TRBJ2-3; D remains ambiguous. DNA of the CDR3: TGTGCCAGCAGTTACGTGGCAGGCCAAGGCACAGATACGCAGTATTTT. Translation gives CASSYVAGQGTDTQYF.